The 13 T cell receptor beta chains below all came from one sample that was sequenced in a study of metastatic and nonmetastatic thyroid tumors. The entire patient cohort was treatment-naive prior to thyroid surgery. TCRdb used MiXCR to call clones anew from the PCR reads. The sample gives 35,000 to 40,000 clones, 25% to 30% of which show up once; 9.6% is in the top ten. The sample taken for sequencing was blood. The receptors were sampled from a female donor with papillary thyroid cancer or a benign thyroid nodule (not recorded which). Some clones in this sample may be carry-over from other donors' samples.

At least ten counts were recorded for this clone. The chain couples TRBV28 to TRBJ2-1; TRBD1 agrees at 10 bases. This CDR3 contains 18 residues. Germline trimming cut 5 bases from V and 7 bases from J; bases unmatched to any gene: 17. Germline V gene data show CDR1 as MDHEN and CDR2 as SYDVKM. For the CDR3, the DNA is TGTGCCAGCAGTAGGGACAGGGGTAATAGCGGGACTGAAAATGAGCAGTTCTTC. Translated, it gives CASSRDRGNSGTENEQFF.

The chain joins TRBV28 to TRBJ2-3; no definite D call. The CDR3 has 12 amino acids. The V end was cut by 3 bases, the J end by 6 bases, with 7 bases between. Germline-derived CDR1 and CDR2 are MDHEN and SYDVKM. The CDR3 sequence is CASSFSCDTQYF. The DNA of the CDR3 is TGTGCCAGCAGTTTTTCCTGTGATACGCAGTATTTT.

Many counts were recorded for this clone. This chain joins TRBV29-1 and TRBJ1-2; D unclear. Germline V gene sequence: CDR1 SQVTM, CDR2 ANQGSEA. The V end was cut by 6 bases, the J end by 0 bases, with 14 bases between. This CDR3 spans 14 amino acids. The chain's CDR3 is CSVLWQRSNYGYTF. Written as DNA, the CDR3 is TGCAGCGTCCTCTGGCAAAGATCTAACTATGGCTACACCTTC.

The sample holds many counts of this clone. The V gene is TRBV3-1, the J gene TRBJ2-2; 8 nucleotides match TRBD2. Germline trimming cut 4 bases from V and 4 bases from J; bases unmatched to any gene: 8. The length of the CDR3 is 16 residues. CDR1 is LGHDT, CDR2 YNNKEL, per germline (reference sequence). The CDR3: CASSLRVAGGTGELFF. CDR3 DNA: TGTGCCAGCAGCCTCAGGGTTGCGGGAGGCACCGGGGAGCTGTTTTTT.

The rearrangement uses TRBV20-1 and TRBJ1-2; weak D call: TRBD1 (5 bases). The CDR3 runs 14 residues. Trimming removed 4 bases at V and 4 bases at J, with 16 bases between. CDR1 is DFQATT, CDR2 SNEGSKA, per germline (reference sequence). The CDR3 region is CSAMGGGISYGYTF. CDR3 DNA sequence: TGCAGTGCTATGGGCGGGGGGATTAGCTATGGCTACACCTTC.

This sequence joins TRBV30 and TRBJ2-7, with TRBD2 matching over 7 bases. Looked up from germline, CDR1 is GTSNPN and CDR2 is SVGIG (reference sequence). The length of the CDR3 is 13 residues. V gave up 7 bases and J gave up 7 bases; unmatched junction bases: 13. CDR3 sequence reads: CASRDYRAGEQYF. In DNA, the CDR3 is TGTGCCTCCCGGGACTACCGTGCGGGGGAGCAGTACTTC. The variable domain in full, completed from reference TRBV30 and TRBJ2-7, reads SQTIHQWPATLVQPVGSPLSLECTVEGTSNPNLYWYRQAAGRGLQLLFYSVGIGQISSEVPQNLSASRPQDRQFILSSKKLLLSDSGFYLCASRDYRAGEQYFGPGTRLTVT.

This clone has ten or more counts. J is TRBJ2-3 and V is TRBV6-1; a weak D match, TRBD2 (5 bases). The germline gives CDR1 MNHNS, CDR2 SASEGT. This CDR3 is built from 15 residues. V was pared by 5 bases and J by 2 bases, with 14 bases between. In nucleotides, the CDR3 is TGTGCCAGCAGTCAAGTAGGAGGAAACACAGATACGCAGTATTTT. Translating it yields CASSQVGGNTDTQYF.

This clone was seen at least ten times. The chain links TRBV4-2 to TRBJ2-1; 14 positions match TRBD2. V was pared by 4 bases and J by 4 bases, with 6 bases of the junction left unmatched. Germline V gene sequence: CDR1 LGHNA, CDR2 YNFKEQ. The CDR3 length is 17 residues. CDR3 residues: CASSLGTSGGFYNEQFF. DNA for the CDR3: TGTGCCAGCAGCCTCGGGACTAGCGGGGGTTTTTACAATGAGCAGTTCTTC.

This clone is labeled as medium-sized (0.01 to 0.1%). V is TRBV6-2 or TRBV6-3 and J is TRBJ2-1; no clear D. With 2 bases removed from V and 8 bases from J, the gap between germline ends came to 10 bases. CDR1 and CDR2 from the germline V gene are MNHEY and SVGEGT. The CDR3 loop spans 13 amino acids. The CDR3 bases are TGTGCCAGCAGTTACCGGCCCACCTATGAGCAGTTCTTC. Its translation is CASSYRPTYEQFF.

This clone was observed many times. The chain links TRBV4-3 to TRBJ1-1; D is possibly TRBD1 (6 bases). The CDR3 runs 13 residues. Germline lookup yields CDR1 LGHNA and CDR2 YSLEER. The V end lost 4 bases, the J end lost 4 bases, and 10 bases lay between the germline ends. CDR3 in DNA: TGCGCCAGCAGCCTATCCAGGGGCACTGAAGCTTTCTTT. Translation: CASSLSRGTEAFF.

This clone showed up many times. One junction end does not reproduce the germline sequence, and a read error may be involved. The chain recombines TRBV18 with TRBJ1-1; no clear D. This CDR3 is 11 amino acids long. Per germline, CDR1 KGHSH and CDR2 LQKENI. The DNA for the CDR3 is TGTGCCAGCTCCCTAAAAACTGAAGCTTCCTTT. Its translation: CASSLKTEASF.

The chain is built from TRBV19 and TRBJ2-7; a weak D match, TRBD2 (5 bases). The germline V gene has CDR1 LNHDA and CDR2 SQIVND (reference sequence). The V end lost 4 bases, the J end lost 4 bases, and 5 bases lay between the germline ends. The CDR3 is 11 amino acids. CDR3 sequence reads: CASSTGYEQYF. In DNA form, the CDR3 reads TGTGCCAGTAGTACGGGGTACGAGCAGTACTTC.

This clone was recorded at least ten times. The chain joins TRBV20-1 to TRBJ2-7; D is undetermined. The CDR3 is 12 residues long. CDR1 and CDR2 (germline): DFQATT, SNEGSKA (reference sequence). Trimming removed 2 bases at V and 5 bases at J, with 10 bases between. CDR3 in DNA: TGCAGTGCTAGAATAGAGAACAACGAGCAGTACTTC. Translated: CSARIENNEQYF.